The clone carrying this T cell receptor beta chain was found many times. Trimming cost V 4 bases and J 1 base; bases outside gene matches: 6. There are 16 residues in the CDR3. Germline V gives CDR1 SGHRS, CDR2 YFSETQ. This specimen comes from a study of breast tumors, draining lymph nodes, adjacent tissues. Breast cancer patients provided tissue from their axillary draining lymph nodes. From the multiplex PCR reads, TCRdb called clonotypes with MiXCR, one entry per CDR3 protein. The sample records around 230,000 distinct CDR3 sequences, less than 45% being singletons. Sequenced material: axillary lymph node tissue. This chain links TRBV5-1 with TRBJ2-2, with 8 bases identical to TRBD1. The sequence was collected from a female donor with breast cancer. Some clones in this sample may be carry-over from other donors' samples. The CDR3: CASSIGQGGNTGELFF. The CDR3 bases are TGCGCCAGCAGCATCGGACAGGGAGGGAACACCGGGGAGCTGTTTTTT.